A single sample is the source of the 31 T cell receptor beta chains below, sequenced in a study of tumor-infiltrating lymphocytes in localized non-small cell lung cancer. Sequencing used immunoSEQ multiplex PCR; TCRdb keeps in-frame clones, though not all of them. The sample comprises about 23,000 clones, just under 75% of which are singletons, and approximately 5.8% rests with the top ten. Sequenced: lung tumor tissue. These receptors were collected from a human donor with non-small cell lung cancer.

This chain joins TRBV5-1 and TRBJ2-3; 13 bases fit TRBD2. V gave up 0 bases and J gave up 2 bases; unmatched junction bases: 6. This CDR3 contains 18 residues. Germline V gene sequence: CDR1 SGHRS, CDR2 YFSETQ. CDR3 amino acids: CASSLAGTSGANTDTQYF. CDR3 nucleotide sequence: TGCGCCAGCAGCTTGGCTGGGACTAGCGGGGCGAACACAGATACGCAGTATTTT.

The chain uses TRBV7-2 and TRBJ2-3; no reliable D call. There are 13 residues in the CDR3. Germline CDR1 SGHTA, CDR2 FQGNSA. Trimming took off 1 base at V and 1 base at J, with 3 bases between the two ends. DNA of the CDR3: TGTGCCAGCAGCTTAGTTGGCACAGATACGCAGTATTTT. Protein sequence: CASSLVGTDTQYF.

In regard to this clone: The same CDR3 can be traced to other DNA sequences in this sample. The V and J genes are TRBV4-1 and TRBJ1-2, with TRBD1 matching over 7 bases. CDR1 MGHRA and CDR2 YSYEKL come from the germline V gene. Trimming at V came to 0 bases and at J to 2 bases, leaving 3 bases not matched to a gene. The length of the CDR3 is 15 residues. CDR3 sequence: CASSQDRGGNYGYTF. The CDR3 DNA reads TGCGCCAGCAGCCAAGACAGGGGGGGGAACTATGGCTACACCTTC.

The rearrangement links TRBV10-2 to TRBJ2-3; 12 nucleotides agree with TRBD2. The junction had 15 bases not matched to a gene; V was cut back by 3 bases and J by 11 bases. Germline V CDR1 and CDR2: WSHSY, SAAADI. The CDR3 runs to 17 residues. In DNA, the CDR3 is TGCGCCAGCAGTGAATTGCGGGCTAGCGGGGGGGCCACGCGGCAGTATTTT. Its protein is CASSELRASGGATRQYF.

The rearrangement uses TRBV10-3 and TRBJ1-4; a possible D gene is TRBD1 (6 bases). CDR1 is ENHRY, CDR2 SYGVKD, per germline. Trimming pared 5 bases from V and 2 bases from J, leaving 9 bases between. The CDR3 has 14 residues. CDR3 in DNA: TGTGCCATCAGTCCAAGGGGGACTAATGAAAAACTGTTTTTT. It translates to CAISPRGTNEKLFF.

This clone was seen a handful of times. This rearrangement joins TRBV30 to TRBJ2-1; perhaps TRBD2 as D (7 bases). The CDR3 totals 13 residues. Trimming cost V 4 bases and J 8 bases, with 15 bases left between them. Germline V gene sequence: CDR1 GTSNPN, CDR2 SVGIG (reference sequence). Here the CDR3 DNA reads TGTGCCTGGATTGGGGGGGGCCGGTATGAGCAGTTCTTC. As protein: CAWIGGGRYEQFF.

This clone was counted only a few times. Written as DNA, the CDR3 is TGTGCCAGCAGCTCATGGACGATGGGCTACACCTTC. Translation gives CASSSWTMGYTF. This chain uses TRBV7-8 with TRBJ1-2; D is unclear. The CDR3 consists of 12 residues. In germline, CDR1 is SGHVS, CDR2 FQNEAQ. Trimming shortened V by 4 bases and J by 8 bases, and 11 bases separated the two germline ends.

This clone was counted a few times. This sequence joins TRBV5-4 and TRBJ1-1; possible D gene TRBD1, 5 bases. Trimming took 4 bases from V and 4 from J, leaving 17 bases between them. The CDR3 runs to 15 residues. Germline CDR1 and CDR2: SGHNT and YYREEE (reference sequence). The CDR3 sequence: CASSTRETGGTEAFF. CDR3 bases: TGTGCCAGCAGCACCCGCGAGACCGGGGGCACTGAAGCTTTCTTT. Supplemented by reference TRBV5-4 and TRBJ1-1, the full variable domain reads ETGVTQSPTHLIKTRGQQVTLRCSSQSGHNTVSWYQQALGQGPQFIFQYYREEENGRGNFPPRFSGLQFPNYSSELNVNALELDDSALYLCASSTRETGGTEAFFGQGTRLTVV.

The table lists this clone with a few counts. The V and J genes are TRBV19 and TRBJ1-2, with 7 bases that match TRBD1. V shed 2 bases, J shed 6 bases, and the junction held 12 bases outside the gene matches. Germline CDR1 LNHDA, CDR2 SQIVND (reference sequence). This CDR3 spans 16 amino acids. This CDR3 reads CASSIQSSRDSHGYTF. In nucleotides, the CDR3 is TGTGCCAGTAGTATACAATCATCTCGGGACAGTCATGGCTACACCTTC.

The chain carries TRBV29-1 and TRBJ2-7; possibly TRBD1 for D (5 bases). Germline values: CDR1 SQVTM, CDR2 ANQGSEA. The CDR3 totals 11 residues. V lost 4 bases and J 5 bases, leaving 9 bases between the germline ends. The CDR3 DNA reads as TGCAGCGTTGCAGGGATCAACGAGCAGTACTTC. Its translation: CSVAGINEQYF.

The chain carries TRBV18 and TRBJ2-7; weak D call: TRBD1 (6 bases). The CDR3 loop spans 14 amino acids. CDR1 is KGHSH, CDR2 LQKENI, per germline. Trimming stripped 3 bases from V and 2 bases from J, with 11 bases between. For the CDR3, the DNA is TGTGCCAGCTCACCTGGACAGCCTGCCTACGAGCAGTACTTC. The encoded protein is CASSPGQPAYEQYF.

The chain has TRBV5-5 and TRBJ1-4, with D tentatively TRBD1 (6 bases). The CDR3 consists of 15 residues. V was cut by 5 bases and J by 4 bases, with 15 bases left in between. The germline CDR1 and CDR2 sequences are SGHKS and YYEKEE (reference sequence). In DNA form, the CDR3 reads TGTGCCAGCAGATTAGCCGACAGGCATAATGAAAAACTGTTTTTT. Amino acid sequence: CASRLADRHNEKLFF. The full variable domain, with the rest looked up from reference TRBV5-5 and TRBJ1-4, is DAGVTQSPTHLIKTRGQQVTLRCSPISGHKSVSWYQQVLGQGPQFIFQYYEKEERGRGNFPDRFSARQFPNYSSELNVNALLLGDSALYLCASRLADRHNEKLFFGSGTQLSVL.

The V gene is TRBV6-5, the J gene TRBJ1-6; D unclear. Germline values: CDR1 MNHEY, CDR2 SVGAGI. This CDR3 contains 13 residues. V shed 7 bases and J shed 8 bases, with 12 bases lying between them. The CDR3 nucleotides read TGTGCCAGCAACCAGCATAGAGATTCACCCCTCCACTTT. This gives the protein CASNQHRDSPLHF.

The V gene is TRBV5-1, the J gene TRBJ2-7; 7 positions agree with TRBD2. The CDR3 sequence is 16 residues long. Trimming removed 2 bases from V and 5 bases from J; junction bases left unmatched: 13. The V gene's germline CDR1 is SGHRS and CDR2 YFSETQ. The CDR3 region is CASSLTLRGSQDEQYF. As DNA, the CDR3 is TGCGCCAGCAGCTTAACGCTGCGGGGGTCCCAGGACGAGCAGTACTTC. The variable domain in full, with the rest retrieved from reference TRBV5-1 and TRBJ2-7, is KAGVTQTPRYLIKTRGQQVTLSCSPISGHRSVSWYQQTPGQGLQFLFEYFSETQRNKGNFPGRFSGRQFSNSRSEMNVSTLELGDSALYLCASSLTLRGSQDEQYFGPGTRLTVT.

By proportion, this clone is medium-sized. The rearrangement links TRBV4-1 to TRBJ1-4, with 7 bases aligning to TRBD1. CDR3 length: 17 residues. In germline, CDR1 is MGHRA, CDR2 YSYEKL. With 5 bases clipped from V and 5 bases from J, the junction kept 14 bases outside the gene matches. The CDR3 reads CASSFDREGVRNEKLFF. Here the CDR3 DNA reads TGCGCCAGCAGCTTTGACAGGGAAGGGGTACGGAATGAAAAACTGTTTTTT.

In nucleotides, the CDR3 is TGTGCCAGCAGCTTGTATGCAGGGGGAAGTTCACCCCTCCACTTT. This sequence encodes CASSLYAGGSSPLHF. The V call is TRBV5-8, the J call TRBJ1-6; 7 positions match TRBD1. With 1 base clipped from V and 9 bases from J, the junction kept 7 bases outside the gene matches. This CDR3 contains 15 residues. CDR1 and CDR2 (germline): SGHTS, YDEGEE.

By frequency in the sample, this clone is medium-sized. The genes are TRBV6-1 and TRBJ2-4, with TRBD1 matching over 7 bases. The CDR3 loop spans 16 amino acids. Germline values: CDR1 MNHNS, CDR2 SASEGT. J gave up 2 bases and V 3 bases, and 7 bases lay outside the gene matches. The CDR3 loop reads CASSEGQSQPKNIQYF. CDR3 bases: TGTGCCAGCAGTGAGGGACAGTCCCAACCCAAAAACATTCAGTACTTC.

The genes are TRBV30 and TRBJ1-5; D is perhaps TRBD1 (6 bases). The V end was cut by 4 bases, the J end by 2 bases, with 9 bases between. In germline, CDR1 is GTSNPN, CDR2 SVGIG (reference sequence). This CDR3 region has 13 residues. The DNA for the CDR3 is TGTGCCTGGAAACAGGGAGGCAATCAGCCCCAGCATTTT. Its translation is CAWKQGGNQPQHF.

The CDR3 region is CSTLGPYTEAFF. The CDR3 nucleotides read TGCAGCACCCTAGGGCCCTACACTGAAGCTTTCTTT. V usage is TRBV29-1 and J usage is TRBJ1-1; D not certain. This CDR3 contains 12 residues. V lost 8 bases and J 3 bases, leaving 13 bases between the germline ends. Germline CDR1 is SQVTM and CDR2 is ANQGSEA.

The chain carries TRBV10-3 and TRBJ1-1; D is undetermined. Trimming cost V 3 bases and J 1 base, with 9 bases left between them. The length of the CDR3 is 14 residues. Germline-derived CDR1 and CDR2 are ENHRY and SYGVKD. Written as DNA, the CDR3 is TGTGCCATCAGTGATGGGATCTCGAACACTGAAGCTTTCTTT. Translated: CAISDGISNTEAFF.

This clone is deemed large (0.1 to 1%). DNA of the CDR3: TGTGCCAGCACCGTTCCCGGCCAGGCGGAGACCCAGTACTTC. Its protein is CASTVPGQAETQYF. The V gene is TRBV7-9, the J gene TRBJ2-5; no reliable D call. Germline CDR1 and CDR2: SEHNR and FQNEAQ (reference sequence). The V and J ends lost 7 bases and 5 bases respectively, with 17 bases between them. The CDR3 is 14 residues long. Full variable domain (missing parts from reference TRBV7-9 and TRBJ2-5): DTGVSQNPRHKITKRGQNVTFRCDPISEHNRLYWYRQTLGQGPEFLTYFQNEAQLEKSRLLSDRFSAERPKGSFSTLEIQRTEQGDSAMYLCASTVPGQAETQYFGPGTRLLVL.

The chain joins TRBV7-6 to TRBJ1-1, with no clear D. The CDR3 has 13 residues. Germline V gene sequence: CDR1 SGHVS, CDR2 FNYEAQ. Trimming pared 4 bases from V and 7 bases from J, leaving 13 bases between. CDR3 coding DNA: TGTGCCAGCAGCTCCGCCGGTACCGGTGAAGCTTTCTTT. As protein: CASSSAGTGEAFF.

This chain uses TRBV12-2 with TRBJ2-7; the tabulated D call, TRBD2, remains unverified against the DNA. TRBV12-2 is tagged as a pseudogene. The CDR3 length is 17 residues. The CDR3 sequence: CASRLAPLQRNFYEQYF. The CDR3 coding sequence is TGTGCAAGTCGCTTAGCCCCGTTGCAGCGAAACTTCTACGAGCAGTACTTC.

The rearrangement joins TRBV7-2 to TRBJ2-6, with TRBD1 identical over 7 bases. The CDR3 length is 18 residues. The V gene's germline CDR1 is SGHTA and CDR2 FQGNSA. J lost 0 bases, V lost 5 bases, and 10 bases had no gene match. DNA for the CDR3: TGTGCCAGCAGCAGCCCCGGGACAGCTGGCTCTGGGGCCAACGTCCTGACTTTC. This gives the protein CASSSPGTAGSGANVLTF.

V is TRBV25-1 and J is TRBJ1-2; a weak D match, TRBD1 (5 bases). This CDR3 is 14 amino acids long. Germline CDR1 reads MGHDK; CDR2 reads SYGVNS. V was trimmed by 3 bases and J by 1 base, leaving 9 bases between them. The DNA for the CDR3 is TGTGCCAGCAGTGAGGGGGACCTTAACTATGGCTACACCTTC. This sequence encodes CASSEGDLNYGYTF.

This clone is medium-sized (0.01 to 0.1%) within its sample. The chain's CDR3 is CASSLGPGYGYTF. The CDR3 nucleotides read TGTGCCAGCAGCTTAGGCCCGGGCTATGGCTACACCTTC. The chain is built from TRBV7-3 and TRBJ1-2; D is ambiguous. CDR3 length equals 13 residues. The germline V gene has CDR1 SGHTA and CDR2 FQGTGA. V lost 2 bases and J lost 4, with 8 bases in between.

The table lists this clone with a few counts. The chain is built from TRBV12-5 and TRBJ2-5; unclear D gene. V dropped 6 bases and J dropped 2 bases, with 7 bases sitting between them. Germline CDR1 LGHNT, CDR2 FRNRAP. The CDR3 loop spans 12 amino acids. This CDR3 reads CASGVGQETQYF. The CDR3 nucleotides read TGTGCTAGTGGAGTTGGGCAAGAGACCCAGTACTTC.

The chain carries TRBV29-1 and TRBJ1-1; D is unclear. The CDR3 spans 12 residues. Germline V gene data show CDR1 as SQVTM and CDR2 as ANQGSEA. Trimming shortened V by 6 bases and J by 0 bases, and 8 bases separated the two germline ends. CDR3 sequence: CSVDGVNTEAFF. CDR3 DNA: TGCAGCGTAGACGGGGTGAACACTGAAGCTTTCTTT.

The V gene is TRBV5-4, the J gene TRBJ2-5, with D maybe TRBD2 (5 bases). Germline V gene sequence: CDR1 SGHNT, CDR2 YYREEE (reference sequence). Trimming shortened V by 0 bases and J by 0 bases, and 6 bases separated the two germline ends. CDR3 length equals 14 residues. The CDR3 loop reads CASSLGGNQETQYF. CDR3 coding DNA: TGTGCCAGCAGCTTGGGAGGGAACCAAGAGACCCAGTACTTC.

The CDR3 sequence: CAISNNREKNTEAFF. The CDR3 nucleotides read TGTGCCATCAGCAACAACAGGGAGAAGAACACTGAAGCTTTCTTT. The V gene is TRBV10-3, the J gene TRBJ1-1; D is perhaps TRBD1 (6 bases). V lost 6 bases and J lost 1, with 15 bases in between. CDR1 and CDR2 (germline): ENHRY, SYGVKD. CDR3 length: 15 residues.

This chain links TRBV6-5 with TRBJ1-2; D may be TRBD1 (6 bases). The ends were cut back, 5 bases at V and 0 bases at J, with 13 bases in the middle. The CDR3 sequence is 15 residues long. Per germline, CDR1 MNHEY and CDR2 SVGAGI. In DNA form, the CDR3 reads TGTGCCAGCAGTCCAGGACAGTTAGCTAACTATGGCTACACCTTC. Translation gives CASSPGQLANYGYTF.